This entry lists 2 T cell receptor beta chains sequenced from one sample in a study of Ad26.COV2.S vaccination and SARS-CoV-2 variants. Stated treatment: some 20 received Ad26.COV2.S at low or high dose, single or two shots; about 5 received placebo; per-sample allocation not given. The samples were gathered on day 63 after the first injection of vaccine or placebo. The assay was immunoSEQ multiplex PCR, and TCRdb's table has in-frame clones only and misses some. The table includes about 350,000 clones, approximately 86% detected once. Sample: peripheral blood, taken in a trial of Ad26.COV2.S vaccine versus placebo. These receptor sequences come from a person aged 18-65 years who received the Ad26.COV2.S COVID-19 vaccine or a placebo.

This clone was seen just once. V and J are TRBV19 and TRBJ2-5; tentatively, D is TRBD1 (5 bases). With 3 bases removed from V and 2 bases from J, the gap between germline ends came to 13 bases. The germline CDR1 and CDR2 sequences are LNHDA and SQIVND (reference sequence). The CDR3 consists of 15 residues. The CDR3: CASSMGWGVQETQYF. CDR3 sequence (DNA): TGTGCCAGTAGTATGGGGTGGGGCGTTCAAGAGACCCAGTACTTC.

The rearrangement uses TRBV7-2 and TRBJ1-2, with a tentative D call TRBD1 (5 bases). The V and J ends lost 5 bases and 3 bases respectively, with 13 bases between them. Germline loops: CDR1 SGHTA, CDR2 FQGNSA. CDR3 length: 14 amino acids. The CDR3 spells CASSTQSGYYGYTF. The DNA for the CDR3 is TGTGCCAGCAGCACGCAGTCAGGGTACTATGGCTACACCTTC.